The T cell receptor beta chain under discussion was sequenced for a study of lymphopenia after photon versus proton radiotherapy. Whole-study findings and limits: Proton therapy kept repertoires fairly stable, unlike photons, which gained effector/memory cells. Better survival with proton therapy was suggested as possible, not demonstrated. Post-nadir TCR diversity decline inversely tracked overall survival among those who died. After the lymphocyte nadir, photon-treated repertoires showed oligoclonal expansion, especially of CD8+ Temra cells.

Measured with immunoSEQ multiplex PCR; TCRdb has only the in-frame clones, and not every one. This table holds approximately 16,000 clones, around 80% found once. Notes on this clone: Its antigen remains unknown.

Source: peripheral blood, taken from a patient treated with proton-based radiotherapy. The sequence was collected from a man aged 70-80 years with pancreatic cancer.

DNA for the CDR3: TGTGCCACCAGCAGAGACACCCGAGGTACCTACGAGCAGTACTTC. Translated, it gives CATSRDTRGTYEQYF. The chain couples TRBV15 to TRBJ2-7, with unresolved D. The CDR3 spans 15 residues. Trimming cost V 0 bases and J 2 bases, with 11 bases left between them. CDR1 and CDR2 from the germline V gene are LNHNV and YYDKDF (reference sequence). The whole variable domain, filled in from reference TRBV15 and TRBJ2-7, reads DAMVIQNPRYQVTQFGKPVTLSCSQTLNHNVMYWYQQKSSQAPKLLFHYYDKDFNNEADTPDNFQSRRPNTSFCFLDIRSPGLGDTAMYLCATSRDTRGTYEQYFGPGTRLTVT.